Below are 20 T cell receptor beta chains sequenced from a single sample in a study of precursors of human CD4 cytotoxic T cells (dated 2018 in TCRdb). Sequencing relied on an Illumina MiSeq. TCRdb handled the public reads itself, with Q25 trimming in fastp and clone calling in MiXCR, and kept productive beta chains. One record per CDR3 amino acid sequence lists the most common genes and DNA. The table for this sample lists around 770 distinct CDR3 sequences; 20% to 25% of them were counted only once. Approximately 9% of the sample goes to the ten largest clones. Bulk UMI-based TCR sequencing was performed on four sorted CD4+ memory subsets (TCM, TEM, IL-7Rhigh TEMRA, IL-7R- TEMRA) to test a precursor-effector relationship among CD4 cytotoxic T cells. Specimen: memory CD4+ T cells from blood (PBMCs). These receptors all come from a human donor in good health.

This clonotype appeared a few times. The gene calls are TRBV4-1 and TRBJ2-3, with D tentatively TRBD2 (5 bases). CDR1 MGHRA and CDR2 YSYEKL come from the germline V gene. This CDR3 comprises 13 residues. Trimming took 1 base from V and 9 from J, leaving 11 bases between them. CDR3 sequence: CASSQASIPTQYF. The CDR3 DNA reads as TGCGCCAGCAGCCAAGCTAGCATCCCCACGCAGTATTTT.

The rearrangement joins TRBV3-1 to TRBJ2-1, with D perhaps matching TRBD2 (6 bases). The V end lost 1 base, the J end lost 0 bases, and 10 bases lay between the germline ends. The CDR3 consists of 16 residues. Germline values: CDR1 LGHDT, CDR2 YNNKEL (reference sequence). CDR3 protein: CASSQARGGSYNEQFF. The CDR3 region has the DNA TGTGCCAGCAGCCAAGCAAGGGGAGGCTCCTACAATGAGCAGTTCTTC.

The chain joins TRBV24-1 to TRBJ2-3; D is possibly TRBD1 or TRBD2 (5 bases each). The V and J ends lost 9 bases and 3 bases respectively, with 12 bases between them. The CDR3 extends over 13 amino acids. Germline assignment: CDR1 KGHDR and CDR2 SFDVKD. CDR3 loop: CATGEGWTDTQYF. CDR3 DNA: TGTGCCACCGGAGAGGGGTGGACAGATACGCAGTATTTT.

By share, this clonotype counts as large (0.1 to 1%). The J gene is TRBJ1-2, the V gene TRBV20-1; 7 positions match TRBD1. J gave up 4 bases and V 0 bases, and 5 bases lay outside the gene matches. This CDR3 has 14 amino acids. Germline CDR1 reads DFQATT; CDR2 reads SNEGSKA (reference sequence). The CDR3 sequence: CSARDPGTVYGYTF. Written as DNA, the CDR3 is TGCAGTGCTAGAGACCCGGGGACAGTCTATGGCTACACCTTC.

The chain links TRBV5-1 to TRBJ2-4, with TRBD2 matching 14 bases. The germline CDR1 and CDR2 sequences are SGHRS and YFSETQ. The CDR3 has 14 amino acids. Germline trimming cut 4 bases from V and 16 bases from J; bases unmatched to any gene: 10. CDR3 DNA sequence: TGCGCCAGCAGCCTCGATCGGACTAGCGGGAGGTTATACTTC. It specifies CASSLDRTSGRLYF.

The J gene is TRBJ2-3, the V gene TRBV3-1; D is undetermined. In germline, CDR1 is LGHDT, CDR2 YNNKEL (reference sequence). The CDR3 runs 14 residues. Trimming stripped 8 bases from V and 2 bases from J, with 14 bases between. CDR3 amino acids: CASALQAYTDTQYF. CDR3 in DNA: TGTGCCAGCGCCCTCCAGGCCTACACAGATACGCAGTATTTT.

V usage is TRBV7-9 and J usage is TRBJ1-1; tentatively, D is TRBD1 (5 bases). The V and J ends lost 5 bases and 3 bases respectively, with 19 bases between them. Germline lookup yields CDR1 SEHNR and CDR2 FQNEAQ (reference sequence). The CDR3 is 16 amino acids. CDR3 region: CASSPRPLPGDTEAFF. CDR3 nucleotides: TGTGCCAGCAGCCCAAGACCCCTACCGGGGGACACTGAAGCTTTCTTT.

This clonotype was seen a handful of times. The rearrangement links TRBV11-2 to TRBJ2-2, with D perhaps TRBD2 (5 bases). This CDR3 region has 13 residues. The germline CDR1 and CDR2 sequences are SGHAT and FQNNGV. V shed 7 bases and J shed 5 bases, with 11 bases lying between them. The CDR3 sequence is CASKRAGTGELFF. The DNA for the CDR3 is TGTGCCAGCAAGAGGGCCGGGACCGGGGAGCTGTTTTTT.

This chain uses TRBV14 with TRBJ2-5; D unresolved. CDR1 SGHDN and CDR2 FVKESK come from the germline V gene. This CDR3 spans 15 amino acids. The V end lost 0 bases, the J end lost 1 base, and 9 bases lay between the germline ends. The DNA of the CDR3 is TGTGCCAGCAGCCAAGAAGTGTCGGGCCAAGAGACCCAGTACTTC. Translation gives CASSQEVSGQETQYF.

The rearrangement uses TRBV12-3 or TRBV12-4 and TRBJ2-1; 8 positions agree with TRBD1. The CDR3 totals 15 residues. J gave up 0 bases and V 5 bases, and 3 bases lay outside the gene matches. The CDR3 loop is CASSLGQGSYNEQFF. CDR3 coding DNA: TGTGCCAGCAGTCTTGGACAGGGCTCCTACAATGAGCAGTTCTTC.

The chain has TRBV10-3 and TRBJ2-2; TRBD2 matches 11 bases. CDR1 and CDR2 (germline): ENHRY, SYGVKD. The CDR3 has 14 residues. Losses at the gene ends were 10 bases for V and 4 bases for J; bases not matched to a gene: 5. The CDR3 DNA follows: TGTGCCACCACTAGCGGGAGAGTCACCGGGGAGCTGTTTTTT. It specifies CATTSGRVTGELFF.

This clonotype was counted a few times. The V and J genes are TRBV7-2 and TRBJ2-1; the match to TRBD2 covers 10 bases. V shed 4 bases and J 0 bases; nucleotides not matched to a gene: 18. This CDR3 has 21 residues. Germline V CDR1 and CDR2: SGHTA, FQGNSA. The CDR3 loop reads CASSSSPTSGRYHSSYNEQFF. CDR3 DNA sequence: TGTGCCAGCAGCTCCAGCCCGACTAGCGGGCGGTACCACAGCTCCTACAATGAGCAGTTCTTC.

The chain links TRBV6-5 to TRBJ1-1; D ambiguous. CDR1 and CDR2 (germline): MNHEY, SVGAGI. The CDR3 covers 15 residues. V lost 0 bases and J 0 bases, leaving 8 bases between the germline ends. The CDR3 DNA sequence: TGTGCCAGCAGTTACTCGGACTCCTTGAACACTGAAGCTTTCTTT. Its protein product is CASSYSDSLNTEAFF.

This clonotype turned up a few times. The chain uses TRBV24-1 and TRBJ1-2, with TRBD1 matching over 9 bases. Germline CDR1 is KGHDR and CDR2 is SFDVKD. After removal of 4 bases from V and 7 bases from J, the junction contained 3 bases not matched to a gene. The CDR3 contains 13 residues. The CDR3, as DNA: TGTGCCACCAGTGAGCGGACAGGGGTTGGCTACACCTTC. Its translation: CATSERTGVGYTF.

About this clonotype itself: One junction end does not reproduce the germline sequence, and a read error may be involved. J is TRBJ2-1 and V is TRBV20-1; D is tentatively TRBD1 or TRBD2 (5 bases each). The CDR3 has 16 amino acids. Germline CDR1 DFQATT, CDR2 SNEGSKA (reference sequence). The CDR3 region is CSDRGFFRGSRDEQFF. CDR3 nucleotide sequence: TGCAGTGATAGAGGGTTCTTTAGGGGTAGTCGAGATGAGCAGTTCTTC.

The rearrangement joins TRBV20-1 to TRBJ1-5, with TRBD1 identical over 10 bases. Trimming removed 0 bases from V and 6 bases from J; junction bases left unmatched: 11. From germline, CDR1 is DFQATT and CDR2 SNEGSKA (reference sequence). The CDR3 sequence is 17 residues long. Here the CDR3 reads CSARDRGQGIDRQPQHF. The CDR3, as DNA: TGCAGTGCTAGAGATCGGGGACAGGGGATCGATCGTCAGCCCCAGCATTTT.

The chain has TRBV27 and TRBJ1-4; 7 positions agree with TRBD1. The germline V gene has CDR1 MNHEY and CDR2 SMNVEV (reference sequence). The V segment lost 6 bases and the J segment 0 bases; nucleotides outside the gene matches: 13. The CDR3 is 18 amino acids. The CDR3 DNA is TGTGCCAGCAGAAAAATCGGGACAGCGATTTCAACTAATGAAAAACTGTTTTTT. Translating gives CASRKIGTAISTNEKLFF.

The chain recombines TRBV10-3 with TRBJ1-6; 7 nucleotides agree with TRBD1. V shed 6 bases and J 9 bases; nucleotides not matched to a gene: 17. CDR1 is ENHRY and CDR2 is SYGVKD in the germline V gene. The CDR3 covers 17 residues. The DNA of the CDR3 is TGTGCCATCAGGGCCCGGACAGGAACGAATACTGGTTCACCCCTCCACTTT. Translated, it gives CAIRARTGTNTGSPLHF.

This clonotype was detected a few times. The chain couples TRBV7-9 to TRBJ2-1; D is possibly TRBD1 or TRBD2 (5 bases each). V gave up 6 bases and J gave up 2 bases, with 14 bases separating them. The CDR3 is 15 amino acids. In germline, CDR1 is SEHNR, CDR2 FQNEAQ (reference sequence). CDR3 coding DNA: TGTGCCAGCAGGGCCGGGACGAAGCCCTACAATGAGCAGTTCTTC. Protein: CASRAGTKPYNEQFF.

This clonotype has more than one count but fewer than ten. The V and J genes are TRBV7-2 and TRBJ2-5, with D possibly matching TRBD1 (7 bases). The V end was cut by 0 bases, the J end by 7 bases, with 12 bases between. Per the germline V gene, CDR1 is SGHTA and CDR2 is FQGNSA. The CDR3 runs to 14 residues. DNA of the CDR3: TGTGCCAGCAGCTTAGCGCGGGACAGCGGGACCCAGTACTTC. This codes for CASSLARDSGTQYF.